This T cell receptor (beta chain) was observed in a study of blood T cell repertoires in COVID-19. Study in general: In each case, the material was cDNA or gDNA derived from T cells, B-cell-depleted T cells, or PBMCs.

Between the trimmed V and J ends, which lost 5 bases and 5 bases, there was a span of 18 bases. Germline values: CDR1 SGHTA, CDR2 FQGNSA. This CDR3 has 15 residues. Original methodology: For nucleated cells, counts were estimated from reference gene primer amplification. The assay was immunoSEQ multiplex PCR, and TCRdb's table has in-frame clones only and misses some. The V and J calls and clone size were taken over from that table, and D and trimming were inferred from the DNA. The table has about 200,000 clones, about 87% seen once. The chain links TRBV7-2 to TRBJ2-5; the D gene is possibly TRBD2 (6 bases). The receptor comes from a man aged 25 to 40 who had recovered from COVID-19. Sequencing input: PBMCs or T cells enriched from blood (not recorded which). CDR3 sequence reads: CASSPGGRALETQYF. The CDR3 coding sequence is TGTGCCAGCAGCCCCGGGGGAAGGGCACTGGAGACCCAGTACTTC.